The following is a T cell receptor beta chain sequence with its context. This entry belongs to a study of blood T cell repertoires in COVID-19. The wider study: Sources were T cells, B-cell-depleted T cells, or PBMCs; the material itself was cDNA or gDNA.

With 1 base removed from V and 5 bases from J, the gap between germline ends came to 9 bases. The CDR3 is 14 amino acids. Germline assignment: CDR1 LGHNA and CDR2 YSLEER. As originally analysed: Estimation of nucleated cell counts was performed using reference gene primer amplification. Profiling relied on immunoSEQ multiplex PCR, and the TCRdb table lists in-frame clones only, not all of them. V and J calls and clone size are those listed in that table; D and trimming were worked out from the DNA. The table records approximately 37,000 clones, about 90% of them present only once. The chain is built from TRBV4-3 and TRBJ2-1; TRBD2 might be the D (5 bases). Source material: peripheral blood. The receptor was isolated from an elderly man with active COVID-19. CDR3 region: CASSQGLTNNEQFF. The CDR3 region has the DNA TGCGCCAGCAGCCAAGGACTAACAAACAATGAGCAGTTCTTC.